The 5 T cell receptor beta chains below come from one sample, sequenced in a study of T cell changes during pregnancy in multiple sclerosis. TCRdb's table, derived via immunoSEQ multiplex PCR, lists solely in-frame clones and lacks some. The data hold roughly 42,000 clones, with roughly 90% observed a single time. This specimen consisted of CD8+ T cells from peripheral blood mononuclear cells, obtained in the third trimester of pregnancy. The receptors were sampled from a female donor with multiple sclerosis, enrolled in a pregnancy study.

The V gene is TRBV7-3, the J gene TRBJ1-1; D not certain. From germline, CDR1 is SGHTA and CDR2 FQGTGA. The V end lost 1 base, the J end lost 7 bases, and 13 bases lay between the germline ends. This CDR3 region has 14 residues. The CDR3 is CASSLIGGLDEAFF. The CDR3 DNA is TGTGCCAGCAGCTTAATAGGAGGTCTGGATGAAGCTTTCTTT.

In its sample, this clone was seen once. The CDR3 is CAWTGLSYNEQFF. For the CDR3, the DNA is TGTGCCTGGACGGGACTTTCCTACAATGAGCAGTTCTTC. The chain carries TRBV30 and TRBJ2-1; a weak D match, TRBD2 (6 bases). The CDR3 has 13 amino acids. V shed 4 bases and J shed 1 base, with 8 bases lying between them. Germline CDR1 GTSNPN, CDR2 SVGIG (reference sequence).

CDR3 nucleotide sequence: TGTGCCAGCAGTTTATGGGACAGGGCGAACACTGAAGCTTTCTTT. It encodes CASSLWDRANTEAFF. The J gene is TRBJ1-1, the V gene TRBV28, with 8 bases aligning to TRBD1. The CDR3 sequence is 15 residues long. V lost 0 bases to trimming and J lost 1 base; unmatched junction nucleotides: 1. CDR1 and CDR2 (germline): MDHEN, SYDVKM.

This clone came up once. The J gene is TRBJ2-3, the V gene TRBV6-1; 7 bases match TRBD2. J lost 2 bases, V lost 6 bases, and 8 bases had no gene match. Per the germline V gene, CDR1 is MNHNS and CDR2 is SASEGT. The length of the CDR3 is 15 residues. The CDR3 bases are TGTGCCAGCAGCGAAACTAGCGAGGCCACAGATACGCAGTATTTT. It codes for CASSETSEATDTQYF.

The gene calls are TRBV9 and TRBJ2-1; 11 bases fit TRBD2. The CDR3 covers 20 residues. V gave up 2 bases and J gave up 1 base; unmatched junction bases: 14. Germline loops: CDR1 SGDLS, CDR2 YYNGEE. The CDR3: CASSVSRLAGGPASYNEQFF. CDR3 nucleotide sequence: TGTGCCAGCAGCGTTTCGCGATTAGCGGGAGGGCCAGCATCCTACAATGAGCAGTTCTTC. Filled out from reference TRBV9 and TRBJ2-1, the complete variable domain reads DSGVTQTPKHLITATGQRVTLRCSPRSGDLSVYWYQQSLDQGLQFLIQYYNGEERAKGNILERFSAQQFPDLHSELNLSSLELGDSALYFCASSVSRLAGGPASYNEQFFGPGTRLTVL.